The T cell receptor (beta chain) described here comes from a study of T cell changes during pregnancy in multiple sclerosis. TCRdb's copy holds only in-frame clones and misses some; the assay was immunoSEQ multiplex PCR. The sample lists about 85,000 clones, 80% to 95% occurring once. There are 16 residues in the CDR3. Trimming pared 2 bases from V and 3 bases from J, leaving 16 bases between. Per the germline V gene, CDR1 is SGHAT and CDR2 is FQNNGV. The chain joins TRBV11-2 to TRBJ1-1, with D perhaps TRBD1 (5 bases). Material: peripheral blood, obtained in the first trimester of pregnancy. The source is a female donor with multiple sclerosis, enrolled in a pregnancy study. CDR3 loop: CASSLLEGLSDTEAFF. The CDR3 bases are TGTGCCAGCAGCTTATTGGAGGGGTTGTCGGACACTGAAGCTTTCTTT.